This T cell receptor (beta chain) is from a study of cytomegalovirus exposure and HLA in healthy donors. Broader study findings: Analyses of presence and absence presupposed an approximately uniform sequencing depth across donors.

This clone was detected only a few times. Its antigen is as yet unknown. It was with 60 Vbeta and 13 Jbeta primers that the PCR ran. Libraries were prepared by immunoSEQ multiplex PCR; TCRdb keeps only in-frame clonotypes and omits some of them. The data show more than 90,000 clones, with about three quarters seen just once and about 8% held by the top ten. Trimming cost V 0 bases and J 7 bases, with 15 bases left between them. The CDR3 extends over 16 amino acids. Germline V gives CDR1 LGHNA, CDR2 YSLEER. Whereas donors were nominally healthy upon sampling, unrecorded immune exposures were probable. This receptor was obtained from a human donor in good health. The chain uses TRBV4-3 and TRBJ2-2; D might be TRBD2 (6 bases). The sample consisted of PBMCs. CDR3 bases: TGCGCCAGCAGCCAAGATACGGGAGAATTTGTCGGGGAGCTGTTTTTT. This encodes CASSQDTGEFVGELFF.